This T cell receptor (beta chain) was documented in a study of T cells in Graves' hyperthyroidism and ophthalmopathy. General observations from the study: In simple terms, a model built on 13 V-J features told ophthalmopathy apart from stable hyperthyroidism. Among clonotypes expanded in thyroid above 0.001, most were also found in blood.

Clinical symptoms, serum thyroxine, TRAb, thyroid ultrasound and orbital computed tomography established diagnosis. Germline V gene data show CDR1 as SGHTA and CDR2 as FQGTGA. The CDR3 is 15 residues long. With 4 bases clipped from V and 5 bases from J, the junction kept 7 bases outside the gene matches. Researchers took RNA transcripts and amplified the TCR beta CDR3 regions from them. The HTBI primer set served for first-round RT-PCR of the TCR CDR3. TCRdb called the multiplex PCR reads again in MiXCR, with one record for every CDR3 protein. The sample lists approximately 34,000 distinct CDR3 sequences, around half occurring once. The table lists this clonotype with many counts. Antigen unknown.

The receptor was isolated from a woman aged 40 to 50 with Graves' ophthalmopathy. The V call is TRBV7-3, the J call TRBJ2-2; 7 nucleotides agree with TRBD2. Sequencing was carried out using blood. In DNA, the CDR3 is TGTGCCAGCAGCTCAAAGGCGGGGGTGACCGGGGAGCTGTTTTTT. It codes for CASSSKAGVTGELFF.